A selection of T cell receptor beta chains follows, all from one sample in a study of OX40 agonist ivuxolimab in advanced cancers. Measured with immunoSEQ multiplex PCR; TCRdb has only the in-frame clones, and not every one. The sample has roughly 70,000 clones, 88% seen once; the top ten hold around 2%. Here the sequenced sample was CD4+ or CD8+ T cells sorted from blood, taken in a trial of the OX40 agonist ivuxolimab. The source is an adult with an advanced solid tumor such as melanoma, head and neck, liver or kidney cancer. The CDR3 runs from the conserved cysteine through the conserved F or W. The D gene is left open where the match is weak.

V	D	J	DNA	CDR3
TRBV6-5	.	TRBJ2-7	TGTGCCAGCAGACCCCGGGCACTTAGCTACGAGCAGTACTTC	CASRPRALSYEQYF
TRBV28	.	TRBJ2-7	TGTGCCAGCAGACGGACAACATCCTACGAGCAGTACTTC	CASRRTTSYEQYF
TRBV5-1	TRBD2	TRBJ2-3	TGCGCCAGCAGCTTGTTGTCCGTTCGTAGCGGGGGGATGAGGCAGTATTTT	CASSLLSVRSGGMRQYF
TRBV18	TRBD2	TRBJ2-3	TGTGCCAGCTCACCAAGCCTAGCGGATAGCACAGATACGCAGTATTTT	CASSPSLADSTDTQYF
TRBV5-5	.	TRBJ2-2	TGTGCCAGCAGCCCCACCCCCCGTTCTGGGGCAAGCGGGGAGCTGTTTTTT	CASSPTPRSGASGELFF
TRBV27	.	TRBJ2-5	TGTGCCAGCAGTCCCTCGACATCGTACCAAGAGACCCAGTACTTC	CASSPSTSYQETQYF
TRBV7-2	.	TRBJ1-5	TGTGCCAGCAGCTACGCAGGGGTCGCGCAGCCCCAGCATTTT	CASSYAGVAQPQHF
TRBV10-3	.	TRBJ2-2	TGTGCCATCAGTGAGTCAGCGGGACAAACCACCGGGGAGCTGTTTTTT	CAISESAGQTTGELFF
TRBV7-3	TRBD1	TRBJ1-1	TGTGCCAGCAGCCTACAACCGGGACAGATAGGGCGCACTGAAGCTTTCTTT	CASSLQPGQIGRTEAFF
TRBV11-2	TRBD1	TRBJ2-7	TGTGCCAGCAGCTTTAATTTTGGGACAGGGAACTACGAGCAGTACTTC	CASSFNFGTGNYEQYF
TRBV27	TRBD2	TRBJ2-1	TGTGCCAGCAGTCCGCTTTGGCTAGCGGGAACGGGGGACAATGAGCAGTTCTTC	CASSPLWLAGTGDNEQFF
TRBV12-2	.	TRBJ2-7	TGTGCAAGTCGCCCAAATGGACTAGCGGGAGACTGCGAGCAGTACTTC	CASRPNGLAGDCEQYF